Reported below is one T cell receptor (beta chain). This entry comes from a study of T cell changes during pregnancy in multiple sclerosis. V lost 5 bases to trimming and J lost 5 bases; unmatched junction nucleotides: 6. The germline V gene has CDR1 SGHNT and CDR2 YENEEA. The CDR3 totals 14 residues. TCRdb keeps only in-frame clones here, not all; method: immunoSEQ multiplex PCR. The table shows 60,000 to 70,000 clones, with about 90% occurring only once. This sample comprised peripheral blood, obtained in the third trimester of pregnancy. The receptor was derived from a female donor in good health, enrolled as a control in a pregnancy study. This chain connects TRBV11-3 to TRBJ2-3; 8 bases align to TRBD2. The CDR3 is CASSPGGPGDTQYF. The CDR3 DNA reads TGTGCCAGCAGCCCGGGGGGGCCTGGAGATACGCAGTATTTT.